A single sample gave rise to the 16 T cell receptor beta chains below, sequenced in a study of blood T cell repertoires in COVID-19. Libraries were prepared by immunoSEQ multiplex PCR; TCRdb keeps only in-frame clonotypes and omits some of them. The table shows roughly 30,000 clones, with around 92% occurring only once. The sample taken for sequencing was peripheral blood. These receptors all stem from a human donor in a cohort sampled during active COVID-19.

CDR3 in amino acids: CASSPEHSYGYTF. The CDR3 nucleotides read TGTGCCAGCTCACCAGAACACAGTTATGGCTACACCTTC. This rearrangement joins TRBV18 to TRBJ1-2; D unclear. The CDR3 has 13 residues. Trimming took 2 bases from V and 5 from J, leaving 9 bases between them. Germline CDR1 KGHSH, CDR2 LQKENI. The whole variable domain, remainder taken from reference TRBV18 and TRBJ1-2, is NAGVMQNPRHLVRRRGQEARLRCSPMKGHSHVYWYRQLPEEGLKFMVYLQKENIIDESGMPKERFSAEFPKEGPSILRIQQVVRGDSAAYFCASSPEHSYGYTFGSGTRLTVV.

This clone was recorded once. This chain links TRBV29-1 with TRBJ2-7; tentative D call: TRBD2 (5 bases). Germline V gene lookup returns CDR1 SQVTM and CDR2 ANQGSEA. V was shortened by 1 base and J by 6 bases, with 16 bases between the two germline ends. The CDR3 has 14 amino acids. In nucleotides, the CDR3 is TGCAGCGTTGAAGGGTGGGGAGCGGCGCTCGAGCAGTACTTC. This codes for CSVEGWGAALEQYF.

This chain joins TRBV11-2 and TRBJ2-3; 8 nucleotides align to TRBD2. V lost 2 bases and J lost 2; bases outside the gene matches: 9. In germline, CDR1 is SGHAT, CDR2 FQNNGV. The CDR3 consists of 17 residues. CDR3 nucleotide sequence: TGTGCCAGCAGCTTAACGGCGGGGGGCGCAAACACAGATACGCAGTATTTT. Translating it yields CASSLTAGGANTDTQYF.

The CDR3: CASSRGQSEKLFF. DNA of the CDR3: TGTGCCAGCAGCCGGGGACAGAGTGAAAAACTGTTTTTT. This chain uses TRBV7-9 with TRBJ1-4, with 7 bases fitting TRBD1. Germline CDR1 reads SEHNR; CDR2 reads FQNEAQ (reference sequence). The CDR3 runs 13 residues. V was pared by 5 bases and J by 7 bases, with 4 bases of the junction left unmatched.

Of note for this clone: The same CDR3 can be traced to other DNA sequences in this sample. The rearrangement uses TRBV9 and TRBJ2-3; TRBD2 might be the D (6 bases). Germline V CDR1 and CDR2: SGDLS, YYNGEE. Deletions cut 2 bases from V and 3 bases from J, with 16 bases between. The CDR3 spans 16 residues. CDR3 residues: CASSVGPPGGTDTQYF. DNA of the CDR3: TGTGCCAGCAGCGTGGGACCGCCAGGAGGGACAGATACGCAGTATTTT.

This clone was seen more than once but under ten times. The V call is TRBV5-1, the J call TRBJ2-7, with 9 bases that match TRBD1. The CDR3 totals 14 residues. Trimming took 3 bases from V and 5 from J; bases not matched to a gene: 6. Per the germline V gene, CDR1 is SGHRS and CDR2 is YFSETQ. This CDR3 is CASSWGQGRNEQYF. The CDR3 region has the DNA TGCGCCAGCAGCTGGGGACAGGGTCGGAACGAGCAGTACTTC.

The genes are TRBV19 and TRBJ1-2, with D hard to call. The CDR3 has 15 amino acids. The V gene lost 8 bases and the J gene lost 8 bases, with 24 bases spanning the gap. From germline, CDR1 is LNHDA and CDR2 SQIVND (reference sequence). The CDR3 region has the DNA TGTGCCAGTTCTAAGGACTCAATGGATACGAGCGGCTACACCTTC. Protein product: CASSKDSMDTSGYTF.

CDR3 region: CASRLSNSLPLHF. CDR3 in DNA: TGTGCCAGCAGGTTATCGAACTCCCTACCCCTCCACTTT. The V and J genes are TRBV6-5 and TRBJ1-6; D is uncertain. V lost 6 bases to trimming and J lost 12 bases, with 15 bases between them. The germline CDR1 and CDR2 sequences are MNHEY and SVGAGI. The CDR3 is made up of 13 amino acids.

V gene TRBV15 combines with J gene TRBJ2-3; 7 nucleotides match TRBD2. CDR1 is LNHNV and CDR2 is YYDKDF in the germline V gene (reference sequence). This CDR3 spans 14 amino acids. V was clipped by 2 bases and J by 5 bases; unmatched bases: 4. The CDR3 DNA reads TGTGCCACCAGCAGACCCGCTAGCGGAGATACGCAGTATTTT. Translation: CATSRPASGDTQYF.

The CDR3 DNA sequence: TGTGCCAGCAGCGCCGGGGGGCGGGGGGCTTCATTTAATTCACCCCTCCACTTT. Translated: CASSAGGRGASFNSPLHF. This sequence joins TRBV2 and TRBJ1-6; possibly TRBD1 for D (6 bases). The CDR3 extends over 18 amino acids. Trimming removed 6 bases at V and 6 bases at J, with 24 bases between. The germline gives CDR1 SNHLY, CDR2 FYNNEI.

The CDR3 DNA is TGTGCCAGTAGTATCGGGACTGGCCTTTTTTCACCCCTCCACTTT. Translation gives CASSIGTGLFSPLHF. The V gene is TRBV19, the J gene TRBJ1-6, with D perhaps TRBD1 (5 bases). There are 15 residues in the CDR3. V shed 3 bases and J shed 9 bases, with 15 bases lying between them. The V gene's germline CDR1 is LNHDA and CDR2 SQIVND (reference sequence). Supplemented by reference TRBV19 and TRBJ1-6, the full variable domain reads DGGITQSPKYLFRKEGQNVTLSCEQNLNHDAMYWYRQDPGQGLRLIYYSQIVNDFQKGDIAEGYSVSREKKESFPLTVTSAQKNPTAFYLCASSIGTGLFSPLHFGNGTRLTVT.

This chain links TRBV4-3 with TRBJ2-5, with D tentatively TRBD1 (6 bases). With 1 base removed from V and 2 bases from J, the gap between germline ends came to 8 bases. CDR3 length equals 14 residues. Germline-derived CDR1 and CDR2 are LGHNA and YSLEER. CDR3 amino acids: CASSQGRGQETQYF. CDR3 sequence (DNA): TGCGCCAGCAGCCAAGGCAGGGGACAAGAGACCCAGTACTTC.

The chain couples TRBV4-1 to TRBJ1-2, with TRBD1 matching over 7 bases. The V and J ends lost 2 bases and 0 bases, in that order; junction bases with no gene match: 12. The CDR3 covers 18 residues. CDR1 and CDR2 from the germline V gene are MGHRA and YSYEKL. In DNA, the CDR3 is TGCGCCAGCAGCCAAACGGCAGGGGGGCGCGGTCCTAACTATGGCTACACCTTC. Residues: CASSQTAGGRGPNYGYTF.

The chain uses TRBV30 and TRBJ2-7, with TRBD1 identical over 8 bases. V shed 1 base, J shed 3 bases, and the junction held 2 bases outside the gene matches. CDR3 size: 13 residues. Germline lookup yields CDR1 GTSNPN and CDR2 SVGIG (reference sequence). In nucleotides, the CDR3 is TGTGCCTGGAGTGAGGGACAGGTCTACGAGCAGTACTTC. Protein product: CAWSEGQVYEQYF.

The gene calls are TRBV18 and TRBJ2-3, with D possibly being TRBD1 (5 bases). With 2 bases removed from V and 4 bases from J, the gap between germline ends came to 13 bases. The length of the CDR3 is 15 residues. Germline values: CDR1 KGHSH, CDR2 LQKENI. The DNA of the CDR3 is TGTGCCAGCTCACCAGCTCAGGGTGGGTCAGATACGCAGTATTTT. Protein product: CASSPAQGGSDTQYF.

The rearrangement uses TRBV7-6 and TRBJ2-3; 10 positions agree with TRBD2. V was pared by 5 bases and J by 3 bases, with 8 bases of the junction left unmatched. Germline lookup yields CDR1 SGHVS and CDR2 FNYEAQ. The CDR3 is made up of 16 amino acids. The CDR3 nucleotides read TGTGCCAGCAGCGGCGGGCTAGCGGGGGTGACAGATACGCAGTATTTT. Its protein is CASSGGLAGVTDTQYF.